This passage covers 10 T cell receptor beta chains from one sample sequenced in a study of blood T cell repertoires in COVID-19. The repertoire was sequenced with immunoSEQ multiplex PCR; TCRdb's copy has only in-frame clones and lacks some. The sample records 300,000 to 400,000 clones, 90% to 95% being singletons. The sequenced sample was peripheral blood. These receptors all come from a woman younger than 35 who had recovered from COVID-19.

This chain joins TRBV19 and TRBJ2-5; 8 bases fit TRBD1. The V and J ends lost 6 bases and 3 bases, in that order; junction bases with no gene match: 3. Germline V lookup: CDR1 LNHDA, CDR2 SQIVND (reference sequence). The length of the CDR3 is 13 residues. The CDR3 sequence is CASRGQVKETQYF. CDR3 coding DNA: TGTGCCAGTAGGGGACAGGTAAAAGAGACCCAGTACTTC.

The V and J genes are TRBV5-4 and TRBJ2-1; D gene ambiguous. This CDR3 comprises 12 residues. Germline V CDR1 and CDR2: SGHNT, YYREEE (reference sequence). V lost 1 base, J lost 6 bases, and 5 bases lay in between. The CDR3: CASSLPSNEQFF. DNA for the CDR3: TGTGCCAGCAGCTTGCCTAGCAATGAGCAGTTCTTC.

The V and J genes are TRBV7-2 and TRBJ1-4, with 9 bases lining up with TRBD1. V shed 5 bases, J shed 8 bases, and the junction held 6 bases outside the gene matches. The CDR3 contains 14 residues. CDR1 is SGHTA and CDR2 is FQGNSA in the germline V gene. Written as DNA, the CDR3 is TGTGCCAGCAGCGCGGGACAGGGCTTCGAAAAACTGTTTTTT. Encoded protein: CASSAGQGFEKLFF.

This chain joins TRBV4-1 and TRBJ2-3; 9 nucleotides match TRBD1. With V trimmed by 2 bases and J by 3 bases, 3 bases remained unmatched. CDR3 length: 15 residues. From germline, CDR1 is MGHRA and CDR2 YSYEKL. This chain's CDR3 is CASSQRDRETDTQYF. CDR3 coding DNA: TGCGCCAGCAGCCAACGGGACAGGGAGACAGATACGCAGTATTTT.

The chain has TRBV2 and TRBJ2-3; TRBD2 aligns across 12 bases. The J segment lost 3 bases and the V segment lost 11 bases, leaving 9 bases of the junction unmatched. The germline V gene encodes CDR1 SNHLY and CDR2 FYNNEI. The CDR3 runs 15 residues. This chain's CDR3 is CADRTSGRSTDTQYF. The CDR3 DNA reads TGTGCCGATAGAACTAGCGGGAGGAGTACAGATACGCAGTATTTT. Full variable domain (missing parts from reference TRBV2 and TRBJ2-3): EPEVTQTPSHQVTQMGQEVILRCVPISNHLYFYWYRQILGQKVEFLVSFYNNEISEKSEIFDDQFSVERPDGSNFTLKIRSTKLEDSAMYFCADRTSGRSTDTQYFGPGTRLTVL.

V is TRBV7-9 and J is TRBJ2-1; D unresolved. The CDR3 is 15 amino acids. V was shortened by 5 bases and J by 0 bases, with 11 bases between the two germline ends. The germline V gene encodes CDR1 SEHNR and CDR2 FQNEAQ (reference sequence). CDR3 bases: TGTGCCAGCAGCCGAAGCGTGAGCTCCTACAATGAGCAGTTCTTC. Its translation: CASSRSVSSYNEQFF.

V is TRBV9 and J is TRBJ2-7; perhaps TRBD2 as D (5 bases). Germline CDR1 is SGDLS and CDR2 is YYNGEE. Trimming left V 3 bases short and J 6 bases short, with 19 bases between. CDR3 length: 15 residues. The CDR3 is CASSAPGGPFGEQYV. Written as DNA, the CDR3 is TGTGCCAGCAGCGCCCCCGGAGGACCCTTTGGCGAGCAGTACGTC.

CDR3 in DNA: TGTGCTAGTGGTTTGGGACAGGTACCTTCCTACAATGAGCAGTTCTTC. Amino acid sequence: CASGLGQVPSYNEQFF. The V gene is TRBV12-5, the J gene TRBJ2-1; TRBD1 is a possible D gene (6 bases). The CDR3 totals 16 residues. Trimming removed 1 base at V and 1 base at J, with 11 bases between. Per the germline V gene, CDR1 is LGHNT and CDR2 is FRNRAP.

This rearrangement joins TRBV11-3 to TRBJ1-1; weak D call: TRBD1 (5 bases). V shed 5 bases and J shed 4 bases, with 11 bases lying between them. This CDR3 spans 13 amino acids. Germline V gene lookup returns CDR1 SGHNT and CDR2 YENEEA. In DNA form, the CDR3 reads TGTGCCAGCAGCGGACACTTGGGCACTGAAGCTTTCTTT. This encodes CASSGHLGTEAFF.

The chain links TRBV11-2 to TRBJ1-2, with 10 positions matching TRBD1. The junction had 12 bases not matched to a gene; V was cut back by 4 bases and J by 1 base. Looked up from germline, CDR1 is SGHAT and CDR2 is FQNNGV. The CDR3 runs 18 residues. The CDR3 coding sequence is TGTGCCAGCAGCTCCCGAGGGACAGGGGATCGAAATAACTATGGCTACACCTTC. The encoded protein is CASSSRGTGDRNNYGYTF.